Listed here are 32 T cell receptor gamma chains from one sample, sequenced in a study of Vδ1+ human thymocytes. Antigens of these TCRs are unknown. Study results and limitations: Thymic TRG and TRD repertoires appeared highly polyclonal, with Gaussian CDR3 length distributions.

The template was reverse-transcribed extracted RNA. CDR3 amplicons came from multiplex PCR with pooled V-gene forward and constant-region reverse primers. TCRdb repeated clone calling on the multiplex PCR reads with CATT. This table has 10,000 or so gamma-chain clones, 43% appearing once. The source material was Vdelta1+ gamma-delta thymocytes from the thymus. Indicated subset: FACS-sorted CD3+ TCRalphabeta- TCRVdelta1+ TCRVdelta2- thymocytes. Receptors originate from a boy under two years old who had congenital heart surgery.

J is TRGJ1 or TRGJ2 and V is TRGV5. The J gene comes from matching the DNA to germline here; TCRdb lacks it. Germline assignment: CDR1 VINAFY and CDR2 YDVSNSKD. The CDR3 covers 14 residues. V shed 0 bases and J 6 bases; nucleotides not matched to a gene: 8. The DNA for the CDR3 is TGTGCCACCTGGGACAGGCTTTTTGGTTATAAGAAACTCTTT. This codes for CATWDRLFGYKKLF.

V is TRGV4 and J is TRGJ1 or TRGJ2. Since TCRdb gives no J gene, matching the DNA to germline was used here to assign it. The CDR3 is 14 amino acids. V was clipped by 2 bases and J by 5 bases; unmatched bases: 9. The germline V gene has CDR1 EGSTGY and CDR2 YDSYTSSV. CDR3: CATWDVPTHYKKLF. Written as DNA, the CDR3 is TGTGCCACCTGGGATGTGCCCACGCATTATAAGAAACTCTTT.

In its sample, this clone was seen a few times. V and J are TRGV8 and TRGJ1 or TRGJ2. Per germline, CDR1 VENAVY and CDR2 YDSYNSRV. J was trimmed by 4 bases and V by 6 bases; bases with no gene match: 9. CDR3 length: 13 residues. The CDR3 loop is CATWYGEYYKKLF. CDR3 nucleotide sequence: TGTGCCACCTGGTATGGAGAGTATTATAAGAAACTCTTT.

This clone was observed a handful of times. The rearrangement joins TRGV8 to TRGJ1 or TRGJ2. Germline-derived CDR1 and CDR2 are VENAVY and YDSYNSRV. J was trimmed by 6 bases and V by 2 bases; bases with no gene match: 7. This CDR3 is 13 amino acids long. The CDR3 DNA follows: TGTGCCACCTGGGATATCTTTTGTTATAAGAAACTCTTT. This sequence encodes CATWDIFCYKKLF.

The rearrangement links TRGV3 to TRGJ1 or TRGJ2. TCRdb is silent on the J gene; assignment here came from matching the DNA to germline. V lost 0 bases and J lost 4; bases outside the gene matches: 3. Germline lookup yields CDR1 VTNTFY and CDR2 YDVSTARD (reference sequence). The CDR3 contains 13 residues. The CDR3 DNA reads TGTGCCACCTGGGACAGGCAATATTATAAGAAACTCTTT. It translates to CATWDRQYYKKLF.

A few counts support this clone. The chain uses TRGV9 and TRGJ1 or TRGJ2. CDR1 is GITISATS, CDR2 ISYDGTV, per germline (reference sequence). After removal of 2 bases from V and 6 bases from J, the junction contained 10 bases not matched to a gene. The CDR3 contains 14 residues. CDR3 nucleotides: TGTGCCTTGTGGGAGGCGCCGCGGGGTTATAAGAAACTCTTT. It yields the protein CALWEAPRGYKKLF.

This clone was seen just once. J is TRGJ1 or TRGJ2 and V is TRGV4. The J gene, absent from TCRdb, was called here by matching the DNA to germline. V gave up 10 bases and J gave up 8 bases; unmatched junction bases: 8. The CDR3 spans 10 residues. Per the germline V gene, CDR1 is EGSTGY and CDR2 is YDSYTSSV. The CDR3 DNA is TGTGCCACGCGTGATGATAAGAAACTCTTT. This codes for CATRDDKKLF.

The chain couples TRGV4 to TRGJ1 or TRGJ2. TCRdb carries no J gene annotation; the J gene was assigned here by matching the DNA with germline. Germline CDR1 and CDR2: EGSTGY and YDSYTSSV. V trimming: 0 bases; J trimming: 8 bases; junction bases outside the gene matches: 1. The CDR3 is 11 amino acids. Here the CDR3 DNA reads TGTGCCACCTGGGATGGGAATAAGAAACTCTTT. Protein: CATWDGNKKLF.

The chain carries TRGV9 and TRGJ1 or TRGJ2. The ends lost 0 bases at V and 2 bases at J; junction bases unmatched: 19. Germline assignment: CDR1 GITISATS and CDR2 ISYDGTV (reference sequence). The CDR3 covers 19 residues. CDR3 sequence reads: CALWEVPSIASKDYYKKLF. The CDR3 DNA is TGTGCCTTGTGGGAGGTGCCCTCGATCGCCTCCAAGGATTATTATAAGAAACTCTTT.

J is TRGJ1 or TRGJ2 and V is TRGV2. Matching the DNA to germline supplied the J gene, which TCRdb does not give. Germline lookup yields CDR1 EGSNGY and CDR2 YDSYNSKV. The CDR3 consists of 12 residues. V gave up 2 bases and J gave up 9 bases; unmatched junction bases: 7. The CDR3 reads CATWDEILKKLF. The CDR3 region has the DNA TGTGCCACCTGGGACGAGATACTTAAGAAACTCTTT.

This clone was seen more than once but under ten times. This CDR3 is also generated by other DNA sequences in the sample. J is TRGJ1 or TRGJ2 and V is TRGV9. Germline trimming cut 0 bases from V and 9 bases from J; bases unmatched to any gene: 2. CDR3 length: 11 residues. The V gene's germline CDR1 is GITISATS and CDR2 ISYDGTV (reference sequence). CDR3 nucleotide sequence: TGTGCCTTGTGGGAGGTGTTTAAGAAACTCTTT. This codes for CALWEVFKKLF.

This chain connects TRGV4 to TRGJ1 or TRGJ2. Here the J gene came from matching the DNA to germline, since TCRdb omits it. The CDR3 extends over 14 amino acids. Trimming took 4 bases from V and 0 from J; bases not matched to a gene: 6. Germline loops: CDR1 EGSTGY, CDR2 YDSYTSSV. The CDR3 region has the DNA TGTGCCACCTGGGAGTGTTCGAATTATTATAAGAAACTCTTT. Translation: CATWECSNYYKKLF.

This clone has more than one count but fewer than ten. This chain connects TRGV9 to TRGJ1 or TRGJ2. With 4 bases clipped from V and 11 bases from J, the junction kept 8 bases outside the gene matches. In germline, CDR1 is GITISATS, CDR2 ISYDGTV (reference sequence). The CDR3 runs 11 residues. The CDR3 region has the DNA TGTGCCTTGTGGGAAGCTAGGCAGAAACTCTTT. It specifies CALWEARQKLF.

As regards this clone: The junction does not match germline at one end; this may be a read error. The sample carries other DNA sequences with the same CDR3. The V and J genes are TRGV5 and TRGJ1 or TRGJ2. Per the germline V gene, CDR1 is VINAFY and CDR2 is YDVSNSKD. The CDR3 loop spans 13 amino acids. The DNA for the CDR3 is TGTGCCACCTGGGACAGGCTGCATTATAAGAAACTATTT. It encodes CATWDRLHYKKLF.

This clone was detected only a few times. V usage is TRGV2 and J usage is TRGJ1 or TRGJ2. Germline CDR1 reads EGSNGY; CDR2 reads YDSYNSKV. The V and J ends lost 2 bases and 2 bases, in that order; junction bases with no gene match: 3. This CDR3 is 13 amino acids long. The CDR3 DNA reads as TGTGCCACCTGGGACGCCCATTATTATAAGAAACTCTTT. Translating it yields CATWDAHYYKKLF.

The called J gene is TRGJ1 or TRGJ2, whereas the V gene has no call. The length of the CDR3 is 12 residues. The CDR3 nucleotides read TGTGCCTTGTGGGACCATTATTATAAGAAACTCTTT. It is translated as CALWDHYYKKLF.

This clone showed up just once. A much larger clone is a single base away; this may be a read error. V and J are TRGV3 and TRGJ1 or TRGJ2. Since TCRdb gives no J gene, matching the DNA to germline was used here to assign it. The length of the CDR3 is 13 residues. J was trimmed by 7 bases and V by 0 bases; bases with no gene match: 6. CDR1 VTNTFY and CDR2 YDVSTARD come from the germline V gene (reference sequence). CDR3 DNA sequence: TGTGCCACCTGGGACAGGCGGTACTATAAGAAACTCTTT. Translated: CATWDRRYYKKLF.

In this sample, this clone turned up a few times. This chain links TRGV4 with TRGJ1 or TRGJ2. Per germline, CDR1 EGSTGY and CDR2 YDSYTSSV. The CDR3 has 11 amino acids. V shed 3 bases and J 9 bases; nucleotides not matched to a gene: 5. The CDR3 nucleotides read TGTGCCACCTGGGATCAGGGTAAGAAACTCTTT. This translates into CATWDQGKKLF.

Concerning this clone itself: Within the sample, other DNA sequences also encode this same CDR3. The genes are TRGV9 and TRGJ1 or TRGJ2. This CDR3 is 13 amino acids long. Per the germline V gene, CDR1 is GITISATS and CDR2 is ISYDGTV (reference sequence). The ends lost 3 bases at V and 0 bases at J; junction bases unmatched: 2. CDR3 DNA sequence: TGTGCCTTGTGGGAGCGGAATTATTATAAGAAACTCTTT. Protein: CALWERNYYKKLF.

The chain joins TRGV4 to TRGJ1 or TRGJ2. Here the J gene was assigned by germline matching of the DNA, as TCRdb has none. The CDR3 covers 16 residues. Trimming at V came to 1 base and at J to 6 bases, leaving 15 bases not matched to a gene. Germline CDR1 is EGSTGY and CDR2 is YDSYTSSV. CDR3 nucleotides: TGTGCCACCTGGGATGGAGGTCGTCGGGTTAGTTATAAGAAACTCTTT. Its protein product is CATWDGGRRVSYKKLF.

The V and J genes are TRGV9 and TRGJ1 or TRGJ2. This CDR3 is built from 15 residues. Germline CDR1 is GITISATS and CDR2 is ISYDGTV (reference sequence). V was pared by 0 bases and J by 0 bases, with 5 bases of the junction left unmatched. CDR3 sequence (DNA): TGTGCCTTGTGGGAGGTGCGGGAGAATTATTATAAGAAACTCTTT. Its translation: CALWEVRENYYKKLF.

The chain employs TRGV5 and TRGJP2. As TCRdb names no J gene, one was assigned here on the basis of a DNA match to germline. V lost 0 bases, J lost 0 bases, and 7 bases stayed unmatched. The germline V gene encodes CDR1 VINAFY and CDR2 YDVSNSKD. The CDR3 covers 17 residues. The CDR3 DNA reads TGTGCCACCTGGGACAGGCCGTTGGATAGTAGTGATTGGATCAAGACGTTT. Encoded protein: CATWDRPLDSSDWIKTF.

Comments on this clone: At the DNA level, this CDR3 is encoded by other sequences in the same sample as well. The chain recombines TRGV5 with TRGJ1 or TRGJ2. Assignment of the J gene here rests on matching the DNA to germline, because TCRdb gives none. Germline CDR1 VINAFY, CDR2 YDVSNSKD. J lost 9 bases, V lost 0 bases, and 5 bases had no gene match. CDR3 size: 12 residues. CDR3 region: CATWDRLGKKLF. The CDR3 DNA reads TGTGCCACCTGGGACAGGCTCGGTAAGAAACTCTTT.

This sequence joins TRGV8 and TRGJ1 or TRGJ2. TCRdb does not report a J gene; here it was assigned by matching the DNA to germline references. The CDR3 is 11 residues long. Trimming removed 4 bases from V and 7 bases from J; junction bases left unmatched: 4. The germline V gene has CDR1 VENAVY and CDR2 YDSYNSRV. In DNA form, the CDR3 reads TGTGCCACCTGGGACCAATATAAGAAACTCTTT. Translated: CATWDQYKKLF.

The V gene went uncalled, while the J gene is TRGJ1 or TRGJ2. This CDR3 has 11 amino acids. The CDR3 reads CATWDIDKKLF. Here the CDR3 DNA reads TGTGCCACCTGGGACATTGATAAGAAACTCTTT.

The chain combines TRGV2 with TRGJ1 or TRGJ2. Since TCRdb gives no J gene, matching the DNA to germline was used here to assign it. V shed 9 bases, J shed 3 bases, and the junction held 26 bases outside the gene matches. The germline CDR1 and CDR2 sequences are EGSNGY and YDSYNSKV. The CDR3 totals 18 residues. The CDR3 DNA follows: TGTGCCACCCTCGGGATGGACCCCCAAGTCATCTTTTATTATAAGAAACTCTTT. As protein: CATLGMDPQVIFYYKKLF.

The rearrangement uses TRGV5 and TRGJ1 or TRGJ2. No J gene was available from TCRdb, and it was assigned here by a germline match of the DNA. The CDR3 is made up of 11 amino acids. Germline CDR1 is VINAFY and CDR2 is YDVSNSKD. V trimming: 4 bases; J trimming: 9 bases; junction bases outside the gene matches: 6. The CDR3 loop reads CATWEGPKKLF. CDR3 DNA sequence: TGTGCCACCTGGGAAGGACCTAAGAAACTCTTT.

The chain uses TRGV2 and TRGJP2. Germline CDR1 EGSNGY, CDR2 YDSYNSKV. V lost 6 bases to trimming and J lost 8 bases; unmatched junction nucleotides: 3. CDR3 length: 11 amino acids. The CDR3 sequence is CATWTDWIKTF. The CDR3 DNA reads as TGTGCCACCTGGACCGATTGGATCAAGACGTTT.

The chain uses TRGV5 and TRGJP2. Here the J gene came from matching the DNA to germline, since TCRdb omits it. The V segment lost 0 bases and the J segment 5 bases; nucleotides outside the gene matches: 6. The length of the CDR3 is 15 residues. Looked up from germline, CDR1 is VINAFY and CDR2 is YDVSNSKD. The chain's CDR3 is CATWDRRRSDWIKTF. CDR3 sequence (DNA): TGTGCCACCTGGGACAGGCGGAGGAGTGATTGGATCAAGACGTTT.

J is TRGJ1 or TRGJ2 and V is TRGV5. The J gene, absent from TCRdb, was called here by matching the DNA to germline. The germline V gene has CDR1 VINAFY and CDR2 YDVSNSKD. Trimming at V came to 0 bases and at J to 12 bases, leaving 8 bases not matched to a gene. The CDR3 runs 12 residues. This chain's CDR3 is CATWDRLHTKLF. In nucleotides, the CDR3 is TGTGCCACCTGGGACAGGCTACATACGAAACTCTTT.

The V and J genes are TRGV4 and TRGJP2. Germline CDR1 EGSTGY, CDR2 YDSYTSSV. Germline trimming cut 1 base from V and 3 bases from J; bases unmatched to any gene: 8. CDR3 length: 16 residues. The CDR3 loop is CATWDGEYGSDWIKTF. In DNA form, the CDR3 reads TGTGCCACCTGGGATGGAGAGTATGGTAGTGATTGGATCAAGACGTTT.

This chain uses TRGV3 with TRGJ1 or TRGJ2. Because TCRdb records no J gene, it was assigned here through a match of the DNA to germline. Germline CDR1 VTNTFY, CDR2 YDVSTARD (reference sequence). V gave up 0 bases and J gave up 5 bases; unmatched junction bases: 7. This CDR3 spans 14 amino acids. This chain's CDR3 is CATWDRPLNYKKLF. The CDR3 DNA reads as TGTGCCACCTGGGACAGGCCTCTAAATTATAAGAAACTCTTT.